One sample yielded the 16 T cell receptor beta chains listed below, sequenced in a study of T cells after somatic rescue of genetic block. Sequencing used immunoSEQ multiplex PCR; TCRdb keeps in-frame clones, though not all of them. Among approximately 100,000 clones listed, 90% were seen once. Material: peripheral blood mononuclear cells (PBMCs). The receptors originated from a woman in her late teens or twenties.

This chain joins TRBV12-5 and TRBJ1-5, with a possible D match to TRBD1 (5 bases). Per the germline V gene, CDR1 is LGHNT and CDR2 is FRNRAP. V was trimmed by 3 bases and J by 7 bases, leaving 13 bases between them. This CDR3 is built from 14 residues. The CDR3 sequence: CASGFVGAAQPQHF. For the CDR3, the DNA is TGTGCTAGTGGTTTCGTAGGGGCAGCCCAGCCCCAGCATTTT.

This chain joins TRBV7-9 and TRBJ1-2, with 10 bases aligning to TRBD1. CDR3 length: 15 amino acids. The germline V gene has CDR1 SEHNR and CDR2 FQNEAQ (reference sequence). V lost 5 bases to trimming and J lost 2 bases; unmatched junction nucleotides: 5. The CDR3 DNA sequence: TGTGCCAGCAGCCCCCGGGACAGGGGCAACTATGGCTACACCTTC. Translated, it gives CASSPRDRGNYGYTF.

J is TRBJ1-1 and V is TRBV7-8; D is perhaps TRBD1 (5 bases). The CDR3 is 14 amino acids. V was pared by 5 bases and J by 4 bases, with 14 bases between. Germline lookup yields CDR1 SGHVS and CDR2 FQNEAQ. In nucleotides, the CDR3 is TGTGCCAGCAGCCTAGACAGAGGGAGCACTGAAGCTTTCTTT. It specifies CASSLDRGSTEAFF.

This chain links TRBV29-1 with TRBJ2-2; no reliable D call. Germline V gene data show CDR1 as SQVTM and CDR2 as ANQGSEA. Trimming took off 5 bases at V and 8 bases at J, with 9 bases between the two ends. The CDR3 loop spans 11 amino acids. CDR3 nucleotides: TGCAGCGTTCATGCCGGGGGGGAGCTGTTTTTT. Residues: CSVHAGGELFF.

The chain couples TRBV19 to TRBJ2-1, with D uncertain. The CDR3 has 15 amino acids. Trimming left V 4 bases short and J 6 bases short, with 16 bases between. Germline V lookup: CDR1 LNHDA, CDR2 SQIVND (reference sequence). The CDR3 DNA reads as TGTGCCAGTAGTACGAATCACGGTAGTTCCAATGAGCAGTTCTTC. Its protein is CASSTNHGSSNEQFF.

CDR3 amino acids: CASSLRHSEGAPYEQYF. The DNA of the CDR3 is TGTGCCAGCAGCTTACGCCACTCAGAGGGAGCCCCCTACGAGCAGTACTTC. The chain combines TRBV7-6 with TRBJ2-7, with D possibly matching TRBD2 (5 bases). The CDR3 covers 17 residues. Germline CDR1 reads SGHVS; CDR2 reads FNYEAQ. V was cut by 2 bases and J by 2 bases, with 19 bases left in between.

A few counts support this clone. The chain carries TRBV20-1 and TRBJ1-1, with D maybe TRBD1 (6 bases). This CDR3 comprises 10 residues. Germline V gives CDR1 DFQATT, CDR2 SNEGSKA (reference sequence). Trimming took off 5 bases at V and 8 bases at J, with 9 bases between the two ends. CDR3 amino acids: CSAQGTEAFF. DNA for the CDR3: TGCAGTGCTCAGGGGACCGAAGCTTTCTTT.

J is TRBJ1-5 and V is TRBV30; 8 bases map to TRBD1. V was clipped by 1 base and J by 5 bases; unmatched bases: 4. Germline V CDR1 and CDR2: GTSNPN, SVGIG (reference sequence). The CDR3 has 14 residues. The DNA of the CDR3 is TGTGCCTGGAGTGCGGACAGGGTGGATCAGCCCCAGCATTTT. Encoded protein: CAWSADRVDQPQHF.

This clone was detected a few times. This chain uses TRBV6-4 with TRBJ2-3, with D unresolved. Germline V gene data show CDR1 as MRHNA and CDR2 as SNTAGT. The CDR3 loop spans 14 amino acids. The V end was cut by 4 bases, the J end by 0 bases, with 8 bases between. CDR3 amino acids: CASSGEGSTDTQYF. The CDR3 nucleotides are TGTGCCAGCAGTGGGGAAGGGAGCACAGATACGCAGTATTTT.

The V gene is TRBV5-1, the J gene TRBJ2-5, with D perhaps matching TRBD1 or TRBD2 (5 bases each). V was shortened by 0 bases and J by 4 bases, with 13 bases between the two germline ends. The V gene's germline CDR1 is SGHRS and CDR2 YFSETQ. The CDR3 has 15 residues. The CDR3 sequence: CASSLDGTQGETQYF. CDR3 in DNA: TGCGCCAGCAGCTTGGACGGGACCCAGGGAGAGACCCAGTACTTC.

This chain uses TRBV5-1 with TRBJ1-1; 7 bases align to TRBD1. Unmatched junction bases numbered 6, after V lost 3 bases and J lost 1 base. CDR3 size: 15 residues. Germline loops: CDR1 SGHRS, CDR2 YFSETQ. The CDR3 nucleotides read TGCGCCAGCAGCTCCTGGACAGGCGGGAACACTGAAGCTTTCTTT. It translates to CASSSWTGGNTEAFF.

CDR3 sequence reads: CASSQEDTNTGELFF. The CDR3 nucleotides read TGTGCCAGCAGCCAAGAGGACACCAACACCGGGGAGCTGTTTTTT. This chain uses TRBV4-2 with TRBJ2-2, with D possibly matching TRBD1 (5 bases). The CDR3 has 15 amino acids. Looked up from germline, CDR1 is LGHNA and CDR2 is YNFKEQ. The V end was cut by 0 bases, the J end by 2 bases, with 7 bases between.

The chain has TRBV5-6 and TRBJ2-2; 11 nucleotides match TRBD2. V was clipped by 4 bases and J by 0 bases; unmatched bases: 11. The CDR3 has 19 amino acids. CDR1 and CDR2 (germline): SGHDT, YYEEEE. The CDR3 region has the DNA TGTGCCAGCAGCCAACCGCCGGGACTAGCGGTCGCGAACACCGGGGAGCTGTTTTTT. Translating it yields CASSQPPGLAVANTGELFF.

This chain links TRBV5-8 with TRBJ2-1; D remains ambiguous. Trimming took 2 bases from V and 9 from J, leaving 9 bases between them. The CDR3 covers 12 residues. Per germline, CDR1 SGHTS and CDR2 YDEGEE. The CDR3 DNA reads as TGTGCCAGCAGCTTTCAATTTTCTGAGCAGTTCTTC. Amino acid sequence: CASSFQFSEQFF.

The CDR3 bases are TGTGCCAGTAGTATAGTAGCGGGTAGCACAGATACGCAGTATTTT. It yields the protein CASSIVAGSTDTQYF. The rearrangement joins TRBV19 to TRBJ2-3; 7 nucleotides agree with TRBD2. Germline CDR1 and CDR2: LNHDA and SQIVND (reference sequence). V lost 1 base to trimming and J lost 0 bases; unmatched junction nucleotides: 1. This CDR3 region has 15 residues.

The J gene is TRBJ2-5, the V gene TRBV28; D is ambiguous. Trimming stripped 5 bases from V and 3 bases from J, with 7 bases between. Germline-derived CDR1 and CDR2 are MDHEN and SYDVKM. The CDR3 consists of 12 residues. This chain's CDR3 is CASSEAKETQYF. CDR3 coding DNA: TGTGCCAGCAGTGAGGCCAAAGAGACCCAGTACTTC.